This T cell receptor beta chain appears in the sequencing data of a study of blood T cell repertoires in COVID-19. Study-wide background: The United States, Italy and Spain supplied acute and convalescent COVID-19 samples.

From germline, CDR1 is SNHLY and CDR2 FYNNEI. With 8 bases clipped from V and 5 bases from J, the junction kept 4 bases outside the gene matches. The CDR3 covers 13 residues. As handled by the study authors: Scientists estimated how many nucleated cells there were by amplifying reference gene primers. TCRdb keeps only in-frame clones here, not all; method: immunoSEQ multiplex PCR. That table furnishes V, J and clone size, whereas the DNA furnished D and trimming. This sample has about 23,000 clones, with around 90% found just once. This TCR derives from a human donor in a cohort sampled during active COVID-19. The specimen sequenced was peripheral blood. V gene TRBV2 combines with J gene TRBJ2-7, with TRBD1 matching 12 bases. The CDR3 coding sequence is TGTGCCAGCTCGGGACAGGGGGCTCACGAGCAGTACTTC. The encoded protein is CASSGQGAHEQYF.